One T cell receptor (beta chain) is described in this entry. The antigen it binds to is not known. The sample holds no much larger clone one base away, and base qualities are not on file. In the prospective study, participants were about 18 to 100 years old, resided in about two dozen geographic areas of the United States, and were enrolled through a virtual design. Cohort assignment in the prospective study relied on participant-reported clinical history from a screening survey and a study questionnaire. Recovered participants in ImmuneRACE Cohort 3 were defined as having two consecutive negative NP/OP PCR tests, clearance from a healthcare professional, or resolution of symptoms. In the prospective study, whole blood, serum and a nasopharyngeal or oropharyngeal swab were collected from each participant by mobile phlebotomists. Participants in the prospective study had the option to provide additional blood draws and questionnaires over a roughly 2-month period. Before DNA extraction, blood samples from the prospective study were shipped at room temperature or frozen.

This sample was taken from a study of blood T cell repertoires in COVID-19 (TCRdb year 2020). As for the study more broadly: The collaborator samples originated in the United States, Italy and Spain and spanned the acute and convalescent phases of COVID-19. The repertoires were made available in a free public database intended to serve as a resource for research on the immune response to SARS-CoV-2. Samples came from the ongoing ImmuneRACE study (first 160 participants) plus 1,254 subjects from 6 global collaborators. Sample metadata almost always included a de-identified subject ID, COVID-19 status, age in years and sex. Deeply sampled blood TCRbeta repertoires from subjects exposed to, actively infected with, or recovered from COVID-19 were included in the dataset. Where HLA class I and class II types were available, the types were taken from metadata supplied by the sample provider, not from assay-based typing. The prospective study material was composed of cDNA or gDNA derived from T cells, B-cell-depleted T cells, or PBMCs.

TCRbeta CDR3 regions were amplified from genomic DNA by means of the immunoSEQ Assay, a bias-controlled multiplex PCR. The original methods were these. The number of nucleated cells in each sample was estimated from the amplification of reference gene primers within the assay. To quantify the absolute abundance of each unique TCRbeta CDR3 rearrangement, sequence reads were collapsed and filtered. For each sample, productive Simpson clonality was calculated as the square root of Simpson's diversity index across productive rearrangements. The table comes from immuneACCESS by way of TCRdb, which keeps in-frame sequences with V and J called. Part of the clones is missing from these tables; in studies checked, under half for an unresolved V gene and the rest for unknown reasons. That table furnishes V, J and clone size, whereas the DNA furnished D and trimming. The sample contains roughly 250,000 clones, around 86% of them found a single time. 1.5% to 2% of the sample lies in the top ten.

The paper's findings and limits, for the study overall: The quantity of clinical and demographic metadata differed by source and by participant and was supplied without curation.

The CDR3 contains 13 residues, cysteine and phenylalanine counted. CDR3 DNA is the only sequence kept; it has 39 bases, read in frame from the first base. For CDR1 and CDR2, the germline V gene lists KGHSH and LQKENI. Trimming removed 5 bases from V and 5 bases from J, leaving 13 bases between the germline ends. This TCR derives from a woman between 50 and 59 years old who had recovered from COVID-19. Sequenced: PBMCs or T cells enriched from blood (not recorded which). The chain is made from TRBV18 and TRBJ2-7; a tentative D match to TRBD2 spans 6 bases. The CDR3 region reads CASSEIGRNEQYF. The DNA sequence is given as TGTGCCAGCTCAGAGATAGGGAGGAACGAGCAGTACTTC.